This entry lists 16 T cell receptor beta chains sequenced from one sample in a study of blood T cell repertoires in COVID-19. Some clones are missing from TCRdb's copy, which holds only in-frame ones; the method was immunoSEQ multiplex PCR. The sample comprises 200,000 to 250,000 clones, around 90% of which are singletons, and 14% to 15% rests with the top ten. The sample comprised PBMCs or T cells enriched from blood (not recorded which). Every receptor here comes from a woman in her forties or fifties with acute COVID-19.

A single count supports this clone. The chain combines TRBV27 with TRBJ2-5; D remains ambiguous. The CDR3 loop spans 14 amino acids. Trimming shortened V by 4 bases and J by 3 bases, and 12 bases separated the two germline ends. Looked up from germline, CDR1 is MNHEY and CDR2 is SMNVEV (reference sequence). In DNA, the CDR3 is TGTGCCAGCAGTTACCGGAGCACAAAAGAGACCCAGTACTTC. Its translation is CASSYRSTKETQYF.

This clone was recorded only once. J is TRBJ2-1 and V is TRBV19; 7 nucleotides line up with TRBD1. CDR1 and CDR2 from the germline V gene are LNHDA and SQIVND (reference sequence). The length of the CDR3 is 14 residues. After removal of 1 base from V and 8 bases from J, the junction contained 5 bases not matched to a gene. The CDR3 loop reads CASSIGQGPYEQFF. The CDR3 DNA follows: TGTGCCAGTAGTATAGGACAGGGCCCCTATGAGCAGTTCTTC.

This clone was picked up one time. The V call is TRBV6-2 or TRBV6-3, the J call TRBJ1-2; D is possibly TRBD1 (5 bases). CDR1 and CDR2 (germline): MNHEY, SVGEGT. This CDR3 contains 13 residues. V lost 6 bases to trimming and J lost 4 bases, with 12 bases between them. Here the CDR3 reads CASSPTGFYGYTF. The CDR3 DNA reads TGTGCCAGCAGCCCAACAGGATTCTATGGCTACACCTTC.

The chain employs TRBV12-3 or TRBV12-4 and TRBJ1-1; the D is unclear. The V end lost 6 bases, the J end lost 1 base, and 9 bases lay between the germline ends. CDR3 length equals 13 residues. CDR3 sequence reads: CASSPLRNTEAFF. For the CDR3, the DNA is TGTGCCAGCAGCCCTCTCCGGAACACTGAAGCTTTCTTT.

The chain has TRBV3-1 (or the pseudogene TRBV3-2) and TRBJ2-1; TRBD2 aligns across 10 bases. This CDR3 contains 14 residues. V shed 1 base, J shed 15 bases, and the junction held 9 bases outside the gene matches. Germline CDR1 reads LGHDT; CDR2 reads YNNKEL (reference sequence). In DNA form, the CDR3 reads TGTGCCAGCAGCCAAGGGAGCGGGAGGGCCCCGGTGTTCTTC. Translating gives CASSQGSGRAPVFF.

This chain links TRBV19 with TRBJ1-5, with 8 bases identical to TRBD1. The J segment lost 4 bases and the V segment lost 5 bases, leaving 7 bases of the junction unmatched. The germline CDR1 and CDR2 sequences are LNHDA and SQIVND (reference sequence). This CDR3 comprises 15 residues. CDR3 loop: CASSSRTGPNQPQHF. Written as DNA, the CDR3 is TGTGCCAGTAGTTCCCGGACAGGGCCGAATCAGCCCCAGCATTTT.

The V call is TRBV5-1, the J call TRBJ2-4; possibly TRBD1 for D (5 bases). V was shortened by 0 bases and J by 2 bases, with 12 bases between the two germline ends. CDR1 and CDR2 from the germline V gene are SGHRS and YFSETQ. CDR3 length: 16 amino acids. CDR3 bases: TGCGCCAGCAGCTTGGCCGGCCCAGGGACCAAAAACATTCAGTACTTC. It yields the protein CASSLAGPGTKNIQYF.

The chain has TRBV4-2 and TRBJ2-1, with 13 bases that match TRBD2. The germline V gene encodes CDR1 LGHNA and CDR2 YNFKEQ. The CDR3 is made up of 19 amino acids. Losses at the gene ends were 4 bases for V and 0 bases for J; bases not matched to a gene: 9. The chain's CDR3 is CASSLSGTSGVSSYNEQFF. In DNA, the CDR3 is TGTGCCAGCAGCCTTTCCGGGACTAGCGGGGTGAGCTCCTACAATGAGCAGTTCTTC.

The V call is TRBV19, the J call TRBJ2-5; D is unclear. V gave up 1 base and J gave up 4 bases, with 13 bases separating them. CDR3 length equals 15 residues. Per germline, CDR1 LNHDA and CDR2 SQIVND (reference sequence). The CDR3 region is CASSIGASVPETQYF. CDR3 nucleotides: TGTGCCAGTAGTATAGGAGCCTCCGTCCCAGAGACCCAGTACTTC.

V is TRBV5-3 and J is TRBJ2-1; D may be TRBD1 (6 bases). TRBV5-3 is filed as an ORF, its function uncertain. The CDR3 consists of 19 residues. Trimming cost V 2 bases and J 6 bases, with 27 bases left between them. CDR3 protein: CARSFLTGKCGFSPNEQFF. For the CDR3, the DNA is TGTGCCAGAAGCTTTTTGACAGGCAAATGCGGCTTCTCGCCCAATGAGCAGTTCTTC.

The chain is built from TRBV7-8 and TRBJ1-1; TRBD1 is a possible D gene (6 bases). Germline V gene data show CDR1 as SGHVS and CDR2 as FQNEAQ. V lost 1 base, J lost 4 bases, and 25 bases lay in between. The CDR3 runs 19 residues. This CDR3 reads CASSLGFAVNAGDGTEAFF. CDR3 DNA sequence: TGTGCCAGCAGCTTAGGTTTCGCCGTTAACGCAGGGGATGGCACTGAAGCTTTCTTT. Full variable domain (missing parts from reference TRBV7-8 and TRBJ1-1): GAGVSQSPRYKVAKRGQDVALRCDPISGHVSLFWYQQALGQGPEFLTYFQNEAQLDKSGLPSDRFFAERPEGSVSTLKIQRTQQEDSAVYLCASSLGFAVNAGDGTEAFFGQGTRLTVV.

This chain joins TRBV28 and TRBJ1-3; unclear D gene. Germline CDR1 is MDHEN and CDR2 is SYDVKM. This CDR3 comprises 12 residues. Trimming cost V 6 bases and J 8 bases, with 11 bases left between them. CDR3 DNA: TGTGCCAGCAGATCACCCAGTCACACCATATATTTT. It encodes CASRSPSHTIYF.

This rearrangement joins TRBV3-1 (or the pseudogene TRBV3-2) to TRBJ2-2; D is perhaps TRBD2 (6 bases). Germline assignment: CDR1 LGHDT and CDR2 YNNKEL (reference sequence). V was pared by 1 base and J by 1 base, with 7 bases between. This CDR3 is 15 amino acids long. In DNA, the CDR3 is TGTGCCAGCAGCCAAGGGACTAAGAACACCGGGGAGCTGTTTTTT. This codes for CASSQGTKNTGELFF.

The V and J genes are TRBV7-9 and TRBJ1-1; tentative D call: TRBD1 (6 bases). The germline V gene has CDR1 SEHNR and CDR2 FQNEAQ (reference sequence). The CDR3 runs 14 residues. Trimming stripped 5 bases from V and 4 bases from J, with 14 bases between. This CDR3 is CASSVHDRSTEAFF. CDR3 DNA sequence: TGTGCCAGCAGCGTTCACGACAGGAGCACTGAAGCTTTCTTT.

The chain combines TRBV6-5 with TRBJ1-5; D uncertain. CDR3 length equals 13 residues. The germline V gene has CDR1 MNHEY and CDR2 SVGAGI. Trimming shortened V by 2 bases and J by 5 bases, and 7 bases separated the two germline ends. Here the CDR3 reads CASSYDRDQPQHF. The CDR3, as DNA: TGTGCCAGCAGTTACGATAGAGATCAGCCCCAGCATTTT.

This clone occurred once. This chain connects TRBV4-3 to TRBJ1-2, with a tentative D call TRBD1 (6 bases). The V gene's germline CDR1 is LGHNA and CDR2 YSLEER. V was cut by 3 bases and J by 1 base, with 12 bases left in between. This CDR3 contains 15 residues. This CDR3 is CASSQPLGGNYGYTF. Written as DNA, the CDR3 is TGCGCCAGCAGCCAGCCACTAGGGGGTAACTATGGCTACACCTTC.